This T cell receptor (beta chain) emerged from a study of T cells in Graves' hyperthyroidism and ophthalmopathy. This clonotype was recorded at least ten times. TCR beta CDR3 regions were amplified from RNA transcripts. HTBI primers were used for first-round RT-PCR of the TCR CDR3. TCRdb used MiXCR to reprocess the multiplex PCR reads, holding one entry per CDR3 protein. The repertoire holds about 560,000 distinct CDR3 sequences, with approximately 15% as singletons. Germline CDR1 and CDR2: SEHNR and FQNEAQ (reference sequence). Trimming removed 8 bases from V and 3 bases from J, with 14 bases in between. The CDR3 spans 13 residues.

V is TRBV7-9 and J is TRBJ2-7; D perhaps matches TRBD2 (6 bases). This clonotype originated in a woman younger than 35 with Graves' hyperthyroidism. The sample was blood. The CDR3 DNA reads as TGTGCCAGCGGATGGGTGGAGGGCTACGAGCAGTACTTC. This encodes CASGWVEGYEQYF.